This T cell receptor (beta chain) was sequenced in a study of CD8 T cells in ankylosing spondylitis. Study-wide results and caveats: Disease-linked clones proved CD8+ and comparatively uncommon in peripheral blood.

This CDR3 spans 14 amino acids. V was pared by 9 bases and J by 3 bases, with 8 bases of the junction left unmatched. Germline V lookup: CDR1 SGHRS, CDR2 YFSETQ. Concerning this clonotype itself: Its target is not known.

Each TCR beta library was made by quantitative 5'-RACE that incorporated molecular barcodes. TCRdb redid the calling of the 5' RACE reads with MiXCR, one entry per CDR3 protein. Of around 130,000 distinct CDR3 sequences in the sample, around 7% are singletons; the top ten hold about 12%. The sequenced material came from blood, either unsorted or a sorted T cell fraction (not recorded which). This sequence joins TRBV5-1 and TRBJ2-2; 7 bases are shared with TRBD1. The TCR comes from a male donor with ankylosing spondylitis or in good health (not recorded which). The CDR3 spells CATARDSYTGELFF. For the CDR3, the DNA is TGCGCCACCGCGAGGGACAGCTACACCGGGGAGCTGTTTTTT.